Here is one T cell receptor beta chain with its context. The antigen is undetermined. Healthy controls were blood donor buffy coats. This CDR3 spans 16 amino acids. CDR1 is SGHTA, CDR2 FQGNSA, per germline. V lost 5 bases to trimming and J lost 1 base, with 16 bases between them. The sample originates from a study of STAT5B mutations in CD4+ large granular lymphocyte leukemia. Across the whole study: Among healthy controls, a particular HLA allele went with more CDR3 'QG' motifs.

Regarding the study as a whole: Without putative leukemic clones, patient CD4-sorted repertoires remained more clonal than healthy CD4+ repertoires. Top patient clones used TRBV06 genes more often: 8/27 versus 2/35 in controls.

Here immunoSEQ multiplex PCR was the method, and the copy in TCRdb shows in-frame clones only, minus some. The sample shows about 33,000 clones, roughly four fifths of them seen only once. Input material: CD4+ T cells from blood buffy coats. This TCR came from a human donor in good health. This rearrangement joins TRBV7-2 to TRBJ2-3; the D gene could be TRBD1 or TRBD2 (5 bases each). The CDR3: CASSPGTPVGTDTQYF. The CDR3 DNA follows: TGTGCCAGCAGCCCGGGGACCCCGGTTGGCACAGATACGCAGTATTTT.